This record concerns one T cell receptor (beta chain) sequence. As every portion of the isolated RNA was reverse transcribed, the sequencing read expressed TCRB transcripts. Sequenced by immunoSEQ multiplex PCR; TCRdb stores in-frame clones only, minus some. The repertoire holds 350,000 to 450,000 clones, with about 15% as singletons. This entry comes from a study of beta chain features in type 1 diabetes. The CDR3 covers 15 residues. Germline CDR1 and CDR2: GTSNPN and SVGIG (reference sequence). V lost 0 bases and J lost 4, with 16 bases in between. The sample comprised naive CD4+ T cells from blood. The origin of this receptor is a woman in her late teens or twenties in good health. The chain is built from TRBV30 and TRBJ2-7; D not certain. The CDR3 spells CAWSVLRLDIYEQYF. The DNA for the CDR3 is TGTGCCTGGAGTGTACTTCGGCTAGATATTTACGAGCAGTACTTC.